This TCR beta chain was captured by sequencing in a study of T cell responses to AZD1222 COVID-19 vaccine. This CDR3 spans 14 amino acids. The ends lost 6 bases at V and 5 bases at J; junction bases unmatched: 9. Per the germline V gene, CDR1 is MDHEN and CDR2 is SYDVKM. Regarding the study as a whole: Donors, mostly white British, included more females; clonal diversity was possibly underestimated. The repertoires were collected only after the peak T cell response. Targeting of unmutated variant regions was reportedly seen in nearly half of spike-specific TCRs.

Sequenced by immunoSEQ multiplex PCR; TCRdb stores in-frame clones only, minus some. The sample has 150,000 or so clones, 91% seen once. Comments on this clone: What it binds is unknown.

The sample consisted of peripheral blood, taken on day 0 of AZD1222 vaccination. V is TRBV28 and J is TRBJ2-5, with TRBD1 matching 7 bases. The receptor comes from an adult in good health. The CDR3 is CASSRDRVVETQYF. DNA of the CDR3: TGTGCCAGCAGCCGTGACAGGGTTGTCGAGACCCAGTACTTC.